The next 31 T cell receptor beta chains were all read from a single sample in a study of blood T cell repertoires in COVID-19. Clones were sequenced by immunoSEQ multiplex PCR, and TCRdb holds only the in-frame ones, with some missing. The repertoire has around 380,000 clones, over 75% of them found once; the top ten carry approximately 1.2%. The sample comprised PBMCs or T cells enriched from blood (not recorded which). These receptors all come from a man aged 25 to 40 who had recovered from COVID-19.

The J gene is TRBJ1-2, the V gene TRBV5-1; tentative D call: TRBD1 (6 bases). With 3 bases removed from V and 13 bases from J, the gap between germline ends came to 25 bases. The CDR3 has 15 amino acids. CDR1 SGHRS and CDR2 YFSETQ come from the germline V gene. DNA for the CDR3: TGCGCCAGCAGCTCCAACCTGGCTCCCAACAGGGTTGGCACCTTC. This encodes CASSSNLAPNRVGTF.

The rearrangement links TRBV7-9 to TRBJ1-6; 10 bases match TRBD1. CDR1 is SEHNR and CDR2 is FQNEAQ in the germline V gene (reference sequence). The V gene end was trimmed by 6 bases and the J gene end by 8 bases; junction bases not matched to a gene: 10. The CDR3 loop spans 16 amino acids. The CDR3 loop is CASSRDRGVLYSPLHF. The CDR3 bases are TGTGCCAGCAGTAGGGACAGGGGAGTTCTCTATTCACCCCTCCACTTT.

The table lists this clone with a few counts. The CDR3: CASSQGAGTYEQYF. The CDR3 DNA sequence: TGCGCCAGCAGCCAAGGGGCAGGTACCTACGAGCAGTACTTC. The chain combines TRBV4-1 with TRBJ2-7; unclear D gene. From germline, CDR1 is MGHRA and CDR2 YSYEKL. The CDR3 is made up of 14 amino acids. V lost 1 base and J lost 2, with 9 bases in between.

This rearrangement joins TRBV5-8 to TRBJ2-5; D is perhaps TRBD1 (6 bases). Looked up from germline, CDR1 is SGHTS and CDR2 is YDEGEE. V lost 7 bases and J 8 bases, leaving 12 bases between the germline ends. The length of the CDR3 is 11 residues. CDR3 region: CASAEGGTQYF. CDR3 in DNA: TGTGCCAGCGCCGAAGGGGGAACCCAGTACTTC.

The J gene is TRBJ2-1, the V gene TRBV7-9; 7 bases match TRBD1. Germline CDR1 and CDR2: SEHNR and FQNEAQ (reference sequence). Trimming took 4 bases from V and 2 from J; bases not matched to a gene: 5. This CDR3 comprises 15 residues. In DNA, the CDR3 is TGTGCCAGCAGCTCCGGGACAGTAGCCTACAATGAGCAGTTCTTC. The encoded protein is CASSSGTVAYNEQFF.

This chain uses TRBV10-1 with TRBJ2-3, with D possibly matching TRBD2 (6 bases). Germline CDR1 WNHNN, CDR2 SYGVQD (reference sequence). Trimming took off 0 bases at V and 3 bases at J, with 16 bases between the two ends. CDR3 length: 17 amino acids. The CDR3 bases are TGCGCCAGCAGTGAGTCAGTCGGGCTTAGCGGAACAGATACGCAGTATTTT. The encoded protein is CASSESVGLSGTDTQYF.

This clone was seen a handful of times. This same CDR3 is encoded by further DNA sequences in the sample. The gene calls are TRBV18 and TRBJ1-2; maybe TRBD1 (6 bases). The CDR3 is 13 residues long. CDR1 is KGHSH and CDR2 is LQKENI in the germline V gene. V lost 3 bases and J lost 7, with 12 bases in between. DNA of the CDR3: TGTGCCAGCTCACCCTCGGACAGTCGTGGCTACACCTTC. It encodes CASSPSDSRGYTF.

The rearrangement uses TRBV30 and TRBJ2-3; 8 nucleotides agree with TRBD2. This CDR3 spans 15 amino acids. The J segment lost 4 bases and the V segment lost 3 bases, leaving 9 bases of the junction unmatched. Germline lookup yields CDR1 GTSNPN and CDR2 SVGIG (reference sequence). CDR3 DNA: TGTGCCTGGAGAGATCGGGGGGGCCTCGCAGATACGCAGTATTTT. Its protein is CAWRDRGGLADTQYF.

The chain uses TRBV19 and TRBJ1-5; no clear D gene. Between the trimmed V and J ends, which lost 0 bases and 6 bases, there was a span of 18 bases. Germline CDR1 is LNHDA and CDR2 is SQIVND (reference sequence). This CDR3 has 17 amino acids. CDR3 DNA sequence: TGTGCCAGTAGTATAGATCCACCCGCGCAGGTCAGTCAGCCCCAGCATTTT. This encodes CASSIDPPAQVSQPQHF.

V is TRBV12-3 or TRBV12-4 and J is TRBJ1-1; 9 bases fit TRBD1. Germline trimming cut 7 bases from V and 6 bases from J; bases unmatched to any gene: 6. This CDR3 spans 13 amino acids. The CDR3 loop reads CASTGQGRPEAFF. The CDR3 coding sequence is TGTGCCAGCACCGGACAGGGGAGGCCTGAAGCTTTCTTT.

V and J are TRBV7-5 and TRBJ1-2; TRBD1, the table's D call, lacks a check against the DNA. TRBV7-5 is classified as a pseudogene. This CDR3 region has 14 residues. The CDR3 sequence is CARSGDSGADGYTF. CDR3 nucleotide sequence: TGTGCCAGAAGCGGCGACTCAGGGGCCGATGGCTACACCTTC.

V is TRBV7-8 and J is TRBJ1-5; 7 bases fit TRBD1. The CDR3 contains 16 residues. Per the germline V gene, CDR1 is SGHVS and CDR2 is FQNEAQ. With V trimmed by 5 bases and J by 0 bases, 7 bases remained unmatched. The CDR3 here is CASSQGGRYSNQPQHF. The CDR3 DNA follows: TGTGCCAGCAGCCAAGGGGGCAGGTATAGCAATCAGCCCCAGCATTTT. Drawing the rest from reference TRBV7-8 and TRBJ1-5, the complete variable domain is GAGVSQSPRYKVAKRGQDVALRCDPISGHVSLFWYQQALGQGPEFLTYFQNEAQLDKSGLPSDRFFAERPEGSVSTLKIQRTQQEDSAVYLCASSQGGRYSNQPQHFGDGTRLSIL.

The chain links TRBV6-5 to TRBJ2-4; D perhaps matches TRBD2 (5 bases). The germline V gene has CDR1 MNHEY and CDR2 SVGAGI. Trimming pared 8 bases from V and 0 bases from J, leaving 11 bases between. The CDR3 runs to 14 residues. The CDR3 protein is CASLGGLAKNIQYF. The CDR3 DNA follows: TGTGCCAGCCTAGGCGGGCTAGCCAAAAACATTCAGTACTTC.

The gene calls are TRBV3-1 (or the pseudogene TRBV3-2) and TRBJ1-2; tentative D call: TRBD1 (5 bases). The CDR3 totals 14 residues. The germline CDR1 and CDR2 sequences are LGHDT and YNNKEL (reference sequence). V dropped 1 base and J dropped 8 bases, with 14 bases sitting between them. CDR3 coding DNA: TGTGCCAGCAGCCAAGGAACGGCCCGGGGGGGCTACACCTTC. It is translated as CASSQGTARGGYTF.

The chain carries TRBV5-3 and TRBJ2-5, with unresolved D. TRBV5-3 is labeled an ORF, and its function is uncertain. This CDR3 region has 12 residues. V lost 0 bases to trimming and J lost 7 bases, with 7 bases between them. The CDR3 DNA is TGTGCCAGAAGCTTGGGTTCTTGGACCCAGTACTTC. Its protein product is CARSLGSWTQYF.

This clone was recorded only once. The J gene is TRBJ2-7, the V gene TRBV30; possible D gene TRBD1, 5 bases. Looked up from germline, CDR1 is GTSNPN and CDR2 is SVGIG (reference sequence). The CDR3 has 14 amino acids. Trimming left V 1 base short and J 6 bases short, with 16 bases between. CDR3 in amino acids: CAWSGTSGASEQYF. CDR3 DNA sequence: TGTGCCTGGAGTGGGACATCGGGCGCATCCGAGCAGTACTTC.

This chain links TRBV5-6 with TRBJ1-2, with D possibly being TRBD1 (5 bases). The CDR3 is 18 residues long. V gave up 1 base and J gave up 1 base, with 20 bases separating them. Germline lookup yields CDR1 SGHDT and CDR2 YYEEEE. The CDR3 sequence is CASSLLGQGFSINYGYTF. For the CDR3, the DNA is TGTGCCAGCAGCTTGCTCGGGCAGGGCTTTTCCATTAACTATGGCTACACCTTC.

The genes are TRBV6-5 and TRBJ1-1; 10 bases map to TRBD1. After removal of 5 bases from V and 4 bases from J, the junction contained 7 bases not matched to a gene. CDR3 length equals 15 residues. Germline V CDR1 and CDR2: MNHEY, SVGAGI. The chain's CDR3 is CASSLTGGLGTEAFF. The CDR3 DNA reads as TGTGCCAGCAGTCTGACAGGGGGCTTGGGCACTGAAGCTTTCTTT.

This sequence joins TRBV6-5 and TRBJ1-5; TRBD1 matches at 9 bases. The CDR3 has 14 amino acids. The ends lost 6 bases at V and 6 bases at J; junction bases unmatched: 6. Germline V gene data show CDR1 as MNHEY and CDR2 as SVGAGI. The CDR3 region has the DNA TGTGCCAGCAGCACGGGACAGGGTAGTCAGCCCCAGCATTTT. It specifies CASSTGQGSQPQHF.

J is TRBJ2-5 and V is TRBV19, with 11 bases lining up with TRBD1. V dropped 3 bases and J dropped 5; count of bases not matched to a gene: 8. Germline V gives CDR1 LNHDA, CDR2 SQIVND (reference sequence). CDR3 length: 16 amino acids. The CDR3 sequence is CASSIRTGGMRETQYF. DNA for the CDR3: TGTGCCAGTAGTATCAGGACAGGGGGCATGAGGGAGACCCAGTACTTC. The full variable domain, its missing parts supplied by reference TRBV19 and TRBJ2-5, is DGGITQSPKYLFRKEGQNVTLSCEQNLNHDAMYWYRQDPGQGLRLIYYSQIVNDFQKGDIAEGYSVSREKKESFPLTVTSAQKNPTAFYLCASSIRTGGMRETQYFGPGTRLLVL.

The chain combines TRBV10-2 with TRBJ2-1; D gene uncertain. Per germline, CDR1 WSHSY and CDR2 SAAADI. Trimming took 6 bases from V and 9 from J, leaving 12 bases between them. The length of the CDR3 is 12 residues. CDR3 loop: CASRNPTSEQFF. CDR3 DNA sequence: TGCGCCAGCAGAAACCCAACGAGTGAGCAGTTCTTC.

V and J are TRBV9 and TRBJ2-7; D perhaps matches TRBD1 (6 bases). Germline CDR1 is SGDLS and CDR2 is YYNGEE. The CDR3 is 16 amino acids. The ends were cut back, 2 bases at V and 0 bases at J, with 15 bases in the middle. CDR3 loop: CASSVADSFFSYEQYF. In DNA form, the CDR3 reads TGTGCCAGCAGCGTGGCGGACAGTTTCTTCTCCTACGAGCAGTACTTC.

The chain carries TRBV6-5 and TRBJ2-1; D might be TRBD2 (6 bases). Germline lookup yields CDR1 MNHEY and CDR2 SVGAGI. V was trimmed by 2 bases and J by 2 bases, leaving 13 bases between them. CDR3 length: 16 amino acids. The CDR3 sequence is CASSYELAAPYNEQFF. The CDR3, as DNA: TGTGCCAGCAGTTACGAATTAGCGGCCCCCTACAATGAGCAGTTCTTC.

The genes are TRBV10-2 and TRBJ1-2; D unclear. Germline V gene lookup returns CDR1 WSHSY and CDR2 SAAADI. The ends were cut back, 0 bases at V and 4 bases at J, with 12 bases in the middle. There are 15 residues in the CDR3. The CDR3 DNA reads TGCGCCAGCAGTGAGTCCGGGCTGGGAGGCTATGGCTACACCTTC. This translates into CASSESGLGGYGYTF.

The CDR3 DNA reads TGTGCCAGCAGCTCACTCGACAGTAGGAACACTGAAGCTTTCTTT. It is translated as CASSSLDSRNTEAFF. The rearrangement links TRBV7-9 to TRBJ1-1; a possible D gene is TRBD1 (5 bases). Germline V gene lookup returns CDR1 SEHNR and CDR2 FQNEAQ (reference sequence). The length of the CDR3 is 15 residues. The V and J ends lost 4 bases and 1 base respectively, with 13 bases between them.

The chain joins TRBV7-9 to TRBJ1-6; the D gene is possibly TRBD1 (6 bases). The ends were cut back, 5 bases at V and 5 bases at J, with 22 bases in the middle. Germline CDR1 reads SEHNR; CDR2 reads FQNEAQ (reference sequence). The CDR3 has 18 amino acids. The CDR3 is CASSRTPPGTPNNSPLHF. In nucleotides, the CDR3 is TGTGCCAGCAGCCGAACCCCTCCCGGGACACCTAATAATTCACCCCTCCACTTT.

The chain couples TRBV29-1 to TRBJ2-1, with TRBD2 identical over 14 bases. The germline gives CDR1 SQVTM, CDR2 ANQGSEA. The junction had 13 bases not matched to a gene; V was cut back by 3 bases and J by 0 bases. The CDR3 totals 20 residues. The CDR3 region has the DNA TGCAGCGTTGATACTTTGGGACTAGCGGGGGCCACAAGCTCCTACAATGAGCAGTTCTTC. It encodes CSVDTLGLAGATSSYNEQFF.

This clone was counted a few times. The chain is built from TRBV7-9 and TRBJ2-1, with TRBD2 identical over 7 bases. CDR3 length: 15 amino acids. Germline trimming cut 5 bases from V and 8 bases from J; bases unmatched to any gene: 12. Germline CDR1 is SEHNR and CDR2 is FQNEAQ (reference sequence). The CDR3 region is CASSPSGARADEQFF. CDR3 DNA: TGTGCCAGCAGCCCAAGCGGGGCCCGGGCGGATGAGCAGTTCTTC.

In this sample, this clone turned up once. The chain is built from TRBV19 and TRBJ1-5; 7 bases match TRBD1. The length of the CDR3 is 12 residues. The J segment lost 7 bases and the V segment lost 8 bases, leaving 5 bases of the junction unmatched. Germline values: CDR1 LNHDA, CDR2 SQIVND (reference sequence). The CDR3 here is CASGRGGQPQHF. The CDR3 nucleotides are TGTGCCAGTGGTCGAGGGGGCCAGCCCCAGCATTTT. Based on the CDR3 plus reference TRBV19 and TRBJ1-5, the full variable domain is DGGITQSPKYLFRKEGQNVTLSCEQNLNHDAMYWYRQDPGQGLRLIYYSQIVNDFQKGDIAEGYSVSREKKESFPLTVTSAQKNPTAFYLCASGRGGQPQHFGDGTRLSIL.

The chain links TRBV7-2 to TRBJ2-4; tentative D call: TRBD1 (6 bases). The germline V gene encodes CDR1 SGHTA and CDR2 FQGNSA. The CDR3 has 13 residues. Trimming left V 1 base short and J 7 bases short, with 8 bases between. CDR3: CASSLDQGNIQYF. CDR3 nucleotides: TGTGCCAGCAGCTTAGATCAGGGGAACATTCAGTACTTC.

The gene calls are TRBV19 and TRBJ1-5; no definite D call. The CDR3 spans 14 residues. The germline V and J ends were trimmed by 3 bases and 4 bases, with 10 bases remaining between them. Germline CDR1 and CDR2: LNHDA and SQIVND (reference sequence). This CDR3 is CASSMLNGNQPQHF. The CDR3 DNA reads as TGTGCCAGTAGTATGTTAAACGGGAATCAGCCCCAGCATTTT.